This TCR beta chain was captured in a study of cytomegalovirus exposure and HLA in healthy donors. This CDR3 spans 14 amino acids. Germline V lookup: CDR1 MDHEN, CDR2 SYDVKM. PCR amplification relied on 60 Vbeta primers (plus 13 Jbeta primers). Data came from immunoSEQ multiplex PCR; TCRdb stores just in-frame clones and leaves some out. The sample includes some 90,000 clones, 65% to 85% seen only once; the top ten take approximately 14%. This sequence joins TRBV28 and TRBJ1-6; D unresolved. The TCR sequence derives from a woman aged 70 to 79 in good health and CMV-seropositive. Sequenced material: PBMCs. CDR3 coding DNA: TGTGCGGCCCGGGAGCAACCGAATAATTCACCCCTCCACTTT. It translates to CAAREQPNNSPLHF.